The TCR beta chain under discussion was sequenced for a study of control samples from healthy donors and cancer patients (dated by TCRdb to the early 2020s). Of note for this clone: Its specific antigen is unknown. No much larger clone exists at a distance of one base, and base qualities are not known.

As encoded in the germline V gene (reference sequence), CDR1 is LNHDA while CDR2 is SQIVND. After removal of 6 bases from V and 5 bases from J, the junction retains 6 bases not matched to a gene. The CDR3 sequence holds 13 residues, the cysteine and phenylalanine included. The entry retains the CDR3 DNA only, 39 bases that are in frame from base 1. The library was obtained by the immunoSEQ multiplex PCR assay. TCRdb stores this immuneACCESS table with in-frame sequences only. Part of the clones is absent; in the studies checked, under half of the shortfall reflects unresolved V genes, and no reason is known for the rest. A total of approximately 40,000 clones appear in this sample, around 82% of them only once. Clones ranked in the top ten supply 20% to 25% of the sample.

The receptor was derived from a woman aged 55-70 years with lung cancer. The receptor chain draws on TRBV19 and TRBJ2-5; 7 bases in the middle match TRBD1. Sequencing input: PBMCs. CDR3 region: CASRDRLPETQYF. The nucleotides are TGTGCCAGTAGGGACAGGCTTCCGGAGACCCAGTACTTC.